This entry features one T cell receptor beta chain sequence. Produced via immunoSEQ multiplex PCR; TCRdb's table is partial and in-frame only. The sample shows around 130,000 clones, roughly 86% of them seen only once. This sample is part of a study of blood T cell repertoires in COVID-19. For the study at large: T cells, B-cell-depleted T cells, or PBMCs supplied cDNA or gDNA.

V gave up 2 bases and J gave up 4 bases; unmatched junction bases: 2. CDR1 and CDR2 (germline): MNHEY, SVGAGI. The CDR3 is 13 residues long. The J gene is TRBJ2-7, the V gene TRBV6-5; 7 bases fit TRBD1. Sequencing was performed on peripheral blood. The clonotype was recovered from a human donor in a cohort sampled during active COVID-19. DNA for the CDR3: TGTGCCAGCAGTTACCGACAGGGTTACGAGCAGTACTTC. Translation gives CASSYRQGYEQYF.